Here is one T cell receptor beta chain with its context. The data belong to a study of cytotoxic CD8 clonotypes in ibrutinib-treated CLL. The germline gives CDR1 SGHDT, CDR2 YYEEEE. The length of the CDR3 is 15 residues. Trimming removed 1 base at V and 4 bases at J, with 14 bases between. Sequenced by immunoSEQ multiplex PCR; TCRdb stores in-frame clones only, minus some. The data hold approximately 200,000 clones, with roughly 72% observed a single time. The chain has TRBV5-6 and TRBJ2-5, with D maybe TRBD2 (6 bases). The TCR originated in a human donor with chronic lymphocytic leukemia. The material was PBMCs, obtained after 24 months of ibrutinib treatment. The CDR3 DNA reads as TGTGCCAGCAGCTTGAGGAGGGTGGGTACAGAGACCCAGTACTTC. It translates to CASSLRRVGTETQYF.